The 12 T cell receptor beta chains below were found in one sample sequenced in a study of blood T cell repertoires in COVID-19. Profiling relied on immunoSEQ multiplex PCR, and the TCRdb table lists in-frame clones only, not all of them. The sample carries nearly 200,000 clones, 89% recorded once. The sample consisted of PBMCs or T cells enriched from blood (not recorded which). These receptors were collected from a woman aged 18 to 35 who had recovered from COVID-19.

This clone was observed many times. The chain carries TRBV7-9 and TRBJ1-5; D is unclear. V was pared by 5 bases and J by 2 bases, with 13 bases between. The CDR3 consists of 15 residues. Germline lookup yields CDR1 SEHNR and CDR2 FQNEAQ (reference sequence). The CDR3 nucleotides are TGTGCCAGCAGCGCAGAGCGATTCGGCAATCAGCCCCAGCATTTT. Its translation is CASSAERFGNQPQHF.

The CDR3 bases are TGCGCCAGCAGCCAAGACGACATGAGGGCTAAAAGCACAGATACGCAGTATTTT. It encodes CASSQDDMRAKSTDTQYF. The chain couples TRBV4-1 to TRBJ2-3; tentative D call: TRBD2 (5 bases). Germline-derived CDR1 and CDR2 are MGHRA and YSYEKL. This CDR3 is built from 18 residues. Deletions cut 0 bases from V and 0 bases from J, with 16 bases between.

This CDR3 is CASSEKRRATSNTEAFF. The DNA for the CDR3 is TGTGCCAGCAGTGAAAAGCGCAGGGCTACTTCGAACACTGAAGCTTTCTTT. J is TRBJ1-1 and V is TRBV2; D perhaps matches TRBD1 (5 bases). The CDR3 has 17 amino acids. Trimming removed 2 bases at V and 1 base at J, with 17 bases between. Germline V lookup: CDR1 SNHLY, CDR2 FYNNEI. Supplemented by reference TRBV2 and TRBJ1-1, the full variable domain reads EPEVTQTPSHQVTQMGQEVILRCVPISNHLYFYWYRQILGQKVEFLVSFYNNEISEKSEIFDDQFSVERPDGSNFTLKIRSTKLEDSAMYFCASSEKRRATSNTEAFFGQGTRLTVV.

This sequence joins TRBV3-1 (or the pseudogene TRBV3-2) and TRBJ1-4, with TRBD1 matching over 7 bases. CDR1 is LGHDT and CDR2 is YNNKEL in the germline V gene (reference sequence). This CDR3 spans 15 amino acids. V gave up 6 bases and J gave up 1 base; unmatched junction bases: 5. The CDR3 region has the DNA TGTGCCAGCAGACGACAGGGAGTAACTAATGAAAAACTGTTTTTT. This translates into CASRRQGVTNEKLFF.

The chain employs TRBV27 and TRBJ1-1; D unresolved. CDR1 is MNHEY, CDR2 SMNVEV, per germline (reference sequence). The CDR3 is made up of 13 amino acids. The V and J ends lost 5 bases and 0 bases respectively, with 7 bases between them. The CDR3 here is CASSHYMNTEAFF. The CDR3 region has the DNA TGTGCCAGCAGTCATTACATGAACACTGAAGCTTTCTTT.

V and J are TRBV4-2 and TRBJ1-2; possible D gene TRBD1, 5 bases. CDR3 length: 17 residues. V was cut by 0 bases and J by 5 bases, with 19 bases left in between. CDR1 is LGHNA, CDR2 YNFKEQ, per germline. The CDR3 coding sequence is TGTGCCAGCAGCCAAGATAACACTTGGGACTCAATGTATGGCTACACCTTC. Translated: CASSQDNTWDSMYGYTF.

In its sample, this clone was seen a few times. The V gene is TRBV5-5, the J gene TRBJ1-1; D may be TRBD1 (6 bases). Germline lookup yields CDR1 SGHKS and CDR2 YYEKEE (reference sequence). This CDR3 comprises 16 residues. V dropped 2 bases and J dropped 6 bases, with 20 bases sitting between them. The CDR3 reads CASSLTLGALTPEAFF. The CDR3 DNA follows: TGTGCCAGCAGCTTAACTTTGGGGGCGCTTACCCCTGAAGCTTTCTTT.

CDR3 bases: TGTGCCAGCAGTGGCCGTGAGGTCGCTGACTTAGCCAAAAACATTCAGTACTTC. Its translation: CASSGREVADLAKNIQYF. The genes are TRBV6-1 and TRBJ2-4; D remains unclear. The CDR3 consists of 18 residues. V lost 4 bases and J lost 0, with 19 bases in between. CDR1 and CDR2 (germline): MNHNS, SASEGT.

The V and J genes are TRBV4-2 and TRBJ1-2; 10 bases align to TRBD1. The CDR3 extends over 18 amino acids. Germline lookup yields CDR1 LGHNA and CDR2 YNFKEQ. After removal of 4 bases from V and 3 bases from J, the junction contained 14 bases not matched to a gene. In DNA form, the CDR3 reads TGTGCCAGCAGCCTCATAAACCCGGGACAGGGGTCGGACTATGGCTACACCTTC. It encodes CASSLINPGQGSDYGYTF.

The V gene is TRBV20-1, the J gene TRBJ2-5; D gene unclear. This CDR3 contains 13 residues. Trimming cost V 3 bases and J 7 bases, with 15 bases left between them. Per the germline V gene, CDR1 is DFQATT and CDR2 is SNEGSKA (reference sequence). The CDR3 reads CSASSGFLGTQYF. In DNA form, the CDR3 reads TGCAGTGCTAGTTCCGGGTTCCTCGGGACCCAGTACTTC.

The chain carries TRBV12-5 and TRBJ1-1, with D unresolved. The CDR3 sequence is 12 residues long. Germline V lookup: CDR1 LGHNT, CDR2 FRNRAP. Trimming took off 3 bases at V and 5 bases at J, with 7 bases between the two ends. The CDR3 loop reads CASGLVGTEAFF. DNA for the CDR3: TGTGCTAGTGGTTTAGTCGGGACTGAAGCTTTCTTT.

This sequence joins TRBV5-1 and TRBJ2-3; D gene unclear. The CDR3 has 12 residues. Trimming removed 4 bases at V and 4 bases at J, with 7 bases between. The germline V gene encodes CDR1 SGHRS and CDR2 YFSETQ. The CDR3 region is CASSPLSDTQYF. CDR3 DNA sequence: TGCGCCAGCAGCCCCCTCTCAGATACGCAGTATTTT.